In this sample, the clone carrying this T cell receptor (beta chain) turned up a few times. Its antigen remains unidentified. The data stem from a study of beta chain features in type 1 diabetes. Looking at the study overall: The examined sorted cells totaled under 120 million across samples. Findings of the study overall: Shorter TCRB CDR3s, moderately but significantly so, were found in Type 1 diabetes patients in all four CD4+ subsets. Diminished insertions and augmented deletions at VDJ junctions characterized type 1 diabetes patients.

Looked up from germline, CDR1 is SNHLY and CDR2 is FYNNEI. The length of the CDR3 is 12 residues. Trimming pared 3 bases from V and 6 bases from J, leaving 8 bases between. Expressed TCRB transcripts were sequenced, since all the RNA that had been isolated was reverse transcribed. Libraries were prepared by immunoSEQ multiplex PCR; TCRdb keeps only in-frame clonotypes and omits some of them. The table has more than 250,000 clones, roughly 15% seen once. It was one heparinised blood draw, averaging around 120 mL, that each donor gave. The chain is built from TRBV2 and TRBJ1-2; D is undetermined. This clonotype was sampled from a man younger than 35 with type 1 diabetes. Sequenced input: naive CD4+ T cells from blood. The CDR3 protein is CASSEAGNGYTF. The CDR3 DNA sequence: TGTGCCAGCAGTGAGGCGGGGAATGGCTACACCTTC.